What follows describes a single T cell receptor beta chain. This clonotype was seen a few times. Its antigen target is currently unknown. Per-base quality was not reported, and no clone a single base away is much larger than it. This sample was included in a study of regulatory T cells in long-lasting Graves disease (dated by TCRdb to about 2021). Background for the entire study: To count as having persistent Graves' disease, a patient had to have received antithyroid drug treatment for over 5 years with TSH receptor autoantibodies remaining persistently positive. This study used TCR sequencing and RNA sequencing of peripheral blood to compare persistent Graves' disease patients against newly diagnosed Graves' disease patients. The study was registered as a clinical trial and conducted in China. A total of 35 or so samples were covered by TCR sequencing, comprising around 13 persistent and around 20 newly diagnosed Graves' disease patients. In the clinical cohort, patients with persistent Graves' disease had used antithyroid drugs for an average of around 9.9 years.

Sequences SNHLY (CDR1) and FYNNEI (CDR2) are obtained from the germline V gene. V loses 1 base of germline sequence and J loses 2 bases, and the interval between the two ends is 12 bases. CDR3 length: 15 amino acids, cysteine to phenylalanine. CDR3 DNA only is kept here, 45 bases in frame from base 1. The library relied on multiplex PCR. The instrument given in TCRdb is Illumina HiSeq 4000. To build TCR beta libraries, CDR3 regions were amplified by Arm-PCR using iRepertoire HTBI primers. PCR products were gel purified before sequencing. The published analysis was carried out like this. Gene usage analysis of CDR3 amino acid clonotypes used the approximately 62 TRBV and fewer than 15 TRBJ segments found across samples. COPE and FqMerger were used to merge the filtered high-quality paired reads into contigs. BLAST was used to align contigs to IMGT TRBV, TRBD and TRBJ reference genes, with CDR3 defined following IMGT. Clonotypes above 0.1% frequency were classified as highly expanded clones. Shannon entropy was used to measure repertoire diversity, and the Gini coefficient was used to measure V-J evenness. A clonotype was considered public if more than one individual shared it. TCRdb's own reprocessing of the public reads used fastp at Q25 and MiXCR and kept productive beta chains. Rows matching on CDR3 protein sequence are summarized as one entry with the most common DNA and genes. Clone size and V and J calls follow TCRdb, not the original study. The sample data list about 430,000 distinct CDR3 sequences, and roughly 21% of these were observed just once. The ten largest clones take up roughly an eighth of the sample.

Results the study describes overall, beyond this receptor: Preferential use of TRBV28, TRBJ1-2 and TRBJ2-5 was observed in persistent disease, whereas TRBV20-1 and TRBJ2-1 were favored in newly diagnosed disease. Lower TCR Shannon entropy and fewer highly expanded clones were observed in persistent Graves' disease patients than in newly diagnosed patients, which suggested clonal expansion. Persistent patients shared more public clonotypes among themselves (around 2,800) than newly diagnosed patients did (over 900). The authors noted that the small sample size was a limitation that may lower accuracy. Sequencing and analysis were restricted to the TCR beta chain. Only peripheral blood was studied, because thyroid tissue, the primary lesion, was inaccessible.

According to the study, the label for this sample's time point signals: persistent/refractory GD, antithyroid drugs over 5 years with positive TRAb. For both TCR sequencing and RNA sequencing, RNA was extracted from PBMCs using TRIzol. The diagnosis of Graves' disease followed American Thyroid Association guidelines. Patients were recruited from an endocrinology department in Xi'an, China. Each patient gave approximately 8.8 milliliters of peripheral blood, collected in an EDTA anticoagulant tube. Ficoll Paque Plus density gradient separation was used to isolate PBMCs, and no further T cell sorting was done. An Agilent 2100 Bioanalyzer and agarose gel were used to assess RNA quality, and a NanoDrop 2000 was used to measure RNA concentration.

Recombination linked TRBV2 to TRBJ2-7; a confident D gene designation cannot be given. Sequences were derived from peripheral blood mononuclear cells (PBMCs), sampled when the disease was refractory, from a patient treated with antithyroid drugs. The TCR was taken from a female donor with Graves disease. The CDR3 reads CASSEEASSPYEQYF. The DNA reads as follows: TGTGCCAGCAGTGAAGAAGCTAGTTCTCCCTACGAGCAGTACTTC.